This paragraph covers one T cell receptor beta chain sequence. Its antigen is unidentified. Both 60 Vbeta primers and 13 Jbeta primers went into the PCR. The method was immunoSEQ multiplex PCR; TCRdb's version includes in-frame clones alone and lacks a portion of them. The sample contains about 230,000 clones, more than 60% of which appear only once. These data come from a study of cytomegalovirus exposure and HLA in healthy donors. Study outcomes and limitations: Association of a missense DCLRE1C variant with TCR beta V- and J-gene trimming was reported in a later analysis. Accurate prediction of most subjects' HLA-A and HLA-B alleles from TCR beta sequences was reported. In vitro experiments confirmed that three CMV-associated chains were specific for CMV antigens.

The germline V gene encodes CDR1 LNHDA and CDR2 SQIVND (reference sequence). J lost 5 bases, V lost 6 bases, and 7 bases had no gene match. This CDR3 comprises 13 residues. Whereas donors were nominally healthy upon sampling, unrecorded immune exposures were probable. The source material was PBMCs. The receptor comes from an older woman in good health and CMV-seropositive. V gene TRBV19 combines with J gene TRBJ2-7, with 7 bases fitting TRBD1. The CDR3 sequence: CASRRGRMDEQYF. CDR3 in DNA: TGTGCCAGTAGAAGGGGGCGAATGGACGAGCAGTACTTC.